Detailed here is one TCR beta chain. Its antigen is still unknown. Together with a sample-barcoded 5' primer, a J-beta primer mix was included in a second PCR lasting about 7 to 12 cycles. All cDNA molecules were each tagged by a template-switch adaptor with 12 random nucleotides. TCRdb re-called the 5' RACE reads with MiXCR, one entry per CDR3 protein. Of about 730,000 distinct CDR3 sequences listed, roughly 44% are singletons. The data are from a study of blood T cells in healthy people across ages. Whole-study results and caveats: TCR beta diversity, measured per million T cells, fell in a roughly linear way with age. Strong correlation was found linking TCR beta diversity to naive T cell percentage.

The CDR3 is 13 amino acids. V dropped 3 bases and J dropped 0 bases, with 9 bases sitting between them. The V gene's germline CDR1 is DFQATT and CDR2 SNEGSKA (reference sequence). It was approximately 9 milliliters of peripheral blood that were drawn from each donor. The rearrangement joins TRBV20-1 to TRBJ2-7; D is ambiguous. The sample was blood. This TCR derives from a woman aged 55 to 70 in good health. CDR3 sequence (DNA): TGCAGTGCTAGTGTCAGGTTCTCCTACGAGCAGTACTTC. This translates into CSASVRFSYEQYF.